A selection of T cell receptor beta chains follows, all from one sample in a study of cytomegalovirus exposure and HLA in healthy donors. This table comes from immunoSEQ multiplex PCR, and its TCRdb copy is limited to in-frame clones, with some not included. The sample records about 130,000 clones, under 90% being singletons. Source material: PBMCs. The source is a man younger than 45 in good health and CMV-seronegative. Both conserved end residues are part of each CDR3. The D gene is left open where the match is weak.

J	length	V	D	CDR3	DNA
TRBJ2-2	16	TRBV7-9	TRBD2	CASSSRTSGATGELFF	TGTGCCAGCAGCTCCCGGACTAGCGGGGCCACCGGGGAGCTGTTTTTT
TRBJ2-2	16	TRBV11-1	.	CASSLAGGDMTGELFF	TGTGCCAGCAGCTTAGCGGGTGGGGACATGACCGGGGAGCTGTTTTTT
TRBJ2-6	14	TRBV27	.	CASRNRVGANVLTF	TGTGCCAGCAGGAACAGGGTTGGGGCCAACGTCCTGACTTTC
TRBJ1-5	15	TRBV19	.	CASSEYRERDQPQHF	TGTGCCAGTAGTGAGTACAGGGAGAGGGATCAGCCCCAGCATTTT
TRBJ2-3	13	TRBV19	.	CASSQAQGGTQYF	TGTGCCAGTAGCCAGGCACAGGGCGGGACGCAGTATTTT
TRBJ1-2	12	TRBV5-4	TRBD1	CASSGDRDGYTF	TGTGCCAGCAGCGGCGACAGGGATGGCTACACCTTC
TRBJ1-1	14	TRBV6-1	.	CASSEAGENTEAFF	TGTGCCAGCAGTGAAGCAGGAGAGAACACTGAAGCTTTCTTT
TRBJ1-5	15	TRBV7-2	TRBD1	CASSPTGGPNQPQHF	TGTGCCAGCAGCCCGACAGGGGGCCCAAATCAGCCCCAGCATTTT
TRBJ1-1	14	TRBV11-3	TRBD1	CASSLGQGSTEAFF	TGTGCCAGCAGCTTAGGACAGGGCAGCACTGAAGCTTTCTTT
TRBJ1-2	14	TRBV19	TRBD1	CASSRGQGDYGYTF	TGTGCCAGTAGCCGCGGACAGGGAGACTATGGCTACACCTTC
TRBJ2-3	15	TRBV6-5	.	CASPTMRAATDTQYF	TGTGCCAGCCCTACAATGAGGGCGGCCACAGATACGCAGTATTTT
TRBJ1-3	15	TRBV9	TRBD1	CASSASTGAGNTIYF	TGTGCCAGCAGCGCTTCCACAGGGGCAGGAAACACCATATATTTT
TRBJ2-5	12	TRBV4-2	.	CASSQSEETQYF	TGTGCCAGCAGCCAATCTGAGGAGACCCAGTACTTC
TRBJ2-7	13	TRBV25-1	.	CASSDGSSYEQYF	TGTGCCAGCAGTGACGGGAGCTCCTACGAGCAGTACTTC
TRBJ1-4	19	TRBV2	.	CASSGPLLAGQSTNEKLFF	TGTGCCAGCAGTGGCCCCTTACTGGCAGGGCAGTCAACTAATGAAAAACTGTTTTTT
TRBJ1-4	14	TRBV7-8	TRBD1	CASSLQGAPEKLFF	TGTGCCAGCAGTCTACAGGGGGCTCCCGAAAAACTGTTTTTT